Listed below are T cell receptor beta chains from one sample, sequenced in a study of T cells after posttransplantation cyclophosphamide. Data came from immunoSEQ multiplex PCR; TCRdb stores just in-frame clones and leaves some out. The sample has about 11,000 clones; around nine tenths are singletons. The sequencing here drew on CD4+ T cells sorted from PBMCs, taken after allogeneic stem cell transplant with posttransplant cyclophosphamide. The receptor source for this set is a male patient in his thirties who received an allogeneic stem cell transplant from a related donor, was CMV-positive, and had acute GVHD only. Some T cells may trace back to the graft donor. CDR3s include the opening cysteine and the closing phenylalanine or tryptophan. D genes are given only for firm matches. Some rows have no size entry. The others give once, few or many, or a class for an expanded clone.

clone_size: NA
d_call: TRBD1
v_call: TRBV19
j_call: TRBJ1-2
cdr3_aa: CASSETGNVYGYTF
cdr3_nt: TGTGCCAGTTCTGAGACAGGGAATGTCTATGGCTACACCTTC

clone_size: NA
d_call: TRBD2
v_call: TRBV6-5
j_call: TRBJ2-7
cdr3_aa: CASSYLKAGGPYEQYF
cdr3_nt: TGTGCCAGCAGTTACCTAAAAGCGGGGGGGCCCTACGAGCAGTACTTC

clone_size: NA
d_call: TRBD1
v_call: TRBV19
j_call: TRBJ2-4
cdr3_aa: CASSKGGENIQYF
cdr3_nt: TGTGCCAGTAGTAAAGGGGGCGAAAACATTCAGTACTTC

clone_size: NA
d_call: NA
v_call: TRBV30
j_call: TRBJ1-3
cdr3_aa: CAWRRSGGSGNTIYF
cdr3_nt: TGTGCCTGGAGAAGGAGCGGGGGGTCTGGAAACACCATATATTTT

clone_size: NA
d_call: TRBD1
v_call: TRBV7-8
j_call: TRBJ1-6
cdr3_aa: CASSSTGVNSPLHF
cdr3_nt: TGTGCCAGCAGCTCGACAGGGGTTAATTCACCCCTCCACTTT

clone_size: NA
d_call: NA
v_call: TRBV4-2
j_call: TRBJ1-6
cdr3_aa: CASSQDRDSPLHF
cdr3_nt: TGTGCCAGCAGCCAAGACAGGGATTCACCCCTCCACTTT

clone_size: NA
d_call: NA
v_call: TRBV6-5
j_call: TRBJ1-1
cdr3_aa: CASSYIGVHTEAFF
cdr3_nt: TGTGCCAGCAGTTACATCGGGGTCCACACTGAAGCTTTCTTT

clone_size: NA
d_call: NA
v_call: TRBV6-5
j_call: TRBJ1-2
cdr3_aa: CASSQTSANYGYTF
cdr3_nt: TGTGCCAGCAGTCAGACTTCAGCTAACTATGGCTACACCTTC

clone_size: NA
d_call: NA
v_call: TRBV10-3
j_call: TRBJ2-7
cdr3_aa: CAISESTGGPVF
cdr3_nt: TGTGCCATCAGTGAGTCGACGGGGGGCCCGGTGTTC

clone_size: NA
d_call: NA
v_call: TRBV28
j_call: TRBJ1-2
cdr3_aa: CASSFSGFYGYTF
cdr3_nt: TGTGCCAGCAGTTTCTCGGGGTTCTATGGCTACACCTTC

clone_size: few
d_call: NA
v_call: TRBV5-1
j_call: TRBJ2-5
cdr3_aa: CASSLGGMETQYF
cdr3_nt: TGCGCCAGCAGCTTGGGGGGCATGGAGACCCAGTACTTC

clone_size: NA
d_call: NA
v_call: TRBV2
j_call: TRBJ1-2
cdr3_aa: CASSETEQIVGYTF
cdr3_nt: TGTGCCAGCAGTGAGACCGAACAGATAGTTGGCTACACCTTC

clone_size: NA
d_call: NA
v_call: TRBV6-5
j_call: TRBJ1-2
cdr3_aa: CASSISLQGYGYTF
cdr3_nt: TGTGCCAGCAGTATCAGCCTCCAGGGGTATGGCTACACCTTC

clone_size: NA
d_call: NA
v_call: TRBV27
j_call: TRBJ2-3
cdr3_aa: CASTPGGADTQYF
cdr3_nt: TGTGCCAGCACCCCCGGGGGAGCAGATACGCAGTATTTT

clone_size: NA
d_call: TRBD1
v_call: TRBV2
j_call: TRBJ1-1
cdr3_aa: CASILDRGPNTEAFF
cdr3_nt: TGTGCCAGCATTCTGGACAGGGGCCCGAACACTGAAGCTTTCTTT

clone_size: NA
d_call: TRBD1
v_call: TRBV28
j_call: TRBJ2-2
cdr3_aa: CASSLTSQGHGELFF
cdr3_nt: TGTGCCAGCAGTTTGACCTCACAGGGGCACGGGGAGCTGTTTTTT

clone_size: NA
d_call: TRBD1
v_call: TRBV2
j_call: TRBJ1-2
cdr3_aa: CASSGDRGGYGYTF
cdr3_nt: TGTGCCAGCAGTGGGGACAGGGGCGGCTATGGCTACACCTTC

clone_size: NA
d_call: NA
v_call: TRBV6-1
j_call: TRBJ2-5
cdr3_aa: CASRGGLTQETQYF
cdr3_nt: TGTGCCAGCAGGGGGGGACTCACACAAGAGACCCAGTACTTC

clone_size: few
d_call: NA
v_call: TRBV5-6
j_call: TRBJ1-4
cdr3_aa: CASRWGPGGTNEKLFF
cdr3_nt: TGTGCCAGCCGTTGGGGGCCGGGGGGCACTAATGAAAAACTGTTTTTT

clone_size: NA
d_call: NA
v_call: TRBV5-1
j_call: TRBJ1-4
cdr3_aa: CASSFGGANEKLFF
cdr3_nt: TGCGCCAGCAGCTTCGGGGGTGCTAATGAAAAACTGTTTTTT

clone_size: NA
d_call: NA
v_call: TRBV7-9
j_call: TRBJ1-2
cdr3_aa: CASSPGWNYGYTF
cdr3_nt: TGTGCCAGCAGCCCAGGGTGGAACTATGGCTACACCTTC

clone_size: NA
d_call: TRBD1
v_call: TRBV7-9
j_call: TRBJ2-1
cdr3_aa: CASSIAGHRDRGRNEQFF
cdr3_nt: TGTGCCAGCAGTATAGCAGGTCATAGGGACAGGGGAAGAAATGAGCAGTTCTTC

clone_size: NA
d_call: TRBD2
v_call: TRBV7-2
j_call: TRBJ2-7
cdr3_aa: CASSRGLATNEQYF
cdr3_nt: TGTGCCAGCAGCAGGGGACTAGCGACCAACGAGCAGTACTTC

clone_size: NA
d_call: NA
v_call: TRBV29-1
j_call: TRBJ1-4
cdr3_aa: CSVGQGNEKLFF
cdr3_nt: TGCAGCGTTGGGCAGGGAAATGAAAAACTGTTTTTT

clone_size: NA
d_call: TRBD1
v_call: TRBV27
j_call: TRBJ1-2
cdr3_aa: CASRGTGYNYGYTF
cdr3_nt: TGTGCCAGCAGAGGGACAGGGTACAACTATGGCTACACCTTC

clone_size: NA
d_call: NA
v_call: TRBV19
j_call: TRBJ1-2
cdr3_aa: CASSIVANYGYTF
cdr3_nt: TGTGCCAGTAGTATCGTTGCTAACTATGGCTACACCTTC

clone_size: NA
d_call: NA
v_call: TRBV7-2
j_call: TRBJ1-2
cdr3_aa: CASSLTRVTEGYTF
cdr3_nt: TGTGCCAGCAGCTTAACCCGGGTGACTGAGGGCTACACCTTC

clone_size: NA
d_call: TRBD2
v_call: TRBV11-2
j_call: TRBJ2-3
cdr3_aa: CASSLVLAGNTDTQYF
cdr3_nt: TGTGCCAGCAGCTTAGTGCTAGCGGGGAACACAGATACGCAGTATTTT

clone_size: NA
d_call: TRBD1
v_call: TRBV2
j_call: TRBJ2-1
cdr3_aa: CASIKTGPNEQFF
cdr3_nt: TGTGCCAGCATTAAGACAGGGCCCAATGAGCAGTTCTTC

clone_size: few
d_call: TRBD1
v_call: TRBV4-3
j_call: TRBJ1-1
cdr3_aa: CASSRYGRGTGTEAFF
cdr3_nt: TGCGCCAGCAGCCGGTATGGCAGGGGGACGGGCACTGAAGCTTTCTTT

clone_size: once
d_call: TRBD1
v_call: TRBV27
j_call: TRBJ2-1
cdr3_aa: CASSVGQVYNEQFF
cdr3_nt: TGTGCCAGCAGTGTGGGACAGGTCTACAATGAGCAGTTCTTC

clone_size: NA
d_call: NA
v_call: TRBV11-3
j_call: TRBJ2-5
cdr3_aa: CASSPGFGAQAQETQYF
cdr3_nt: TGTGCCAGCAGCCCTGGGTTTGGGGCCCAGGCCCAAGAGACCCAGTACTTC

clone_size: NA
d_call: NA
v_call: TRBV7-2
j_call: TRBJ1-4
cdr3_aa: CASSPEWKREKLFF
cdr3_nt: TGTGCCAGCAGCCCCGAATGGAAGAGGGAAAAACTGTTTTTT

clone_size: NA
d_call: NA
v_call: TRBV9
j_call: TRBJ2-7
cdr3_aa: CASSAVRVPEQYF
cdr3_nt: TGTGCCAGCAGCGCCGTACGGGTTCCCGAGCAGTACTTC

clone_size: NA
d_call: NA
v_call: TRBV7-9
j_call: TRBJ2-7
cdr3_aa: CASSANGYEQYF
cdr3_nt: TGTGCCAGCAGCGCTAACGGCTACGAGCAGTACTTC

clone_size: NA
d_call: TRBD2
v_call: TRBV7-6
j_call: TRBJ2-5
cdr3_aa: CASSFPSGGAPQETQYF
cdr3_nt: TGTGCCAGCAGCTTCCCTAGCGGGGGGGCCCCTCAAGAGACCCAGTACTTC

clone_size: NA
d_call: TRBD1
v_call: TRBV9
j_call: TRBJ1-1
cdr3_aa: CASSLRTGVNTEAFF
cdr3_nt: TGTGCCAGCAGCCTCCGGACAGGGGTGAACACTGAAGCTTTCTTT

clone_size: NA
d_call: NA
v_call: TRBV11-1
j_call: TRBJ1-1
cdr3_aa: CASSTDRTEAFF
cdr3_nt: TGTGCCAGCAGCACCGACAGGACTGAAGCTTTCTTT

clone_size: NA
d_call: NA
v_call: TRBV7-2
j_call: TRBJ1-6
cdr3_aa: CASSSVAGALHF
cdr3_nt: TGTGCCAGCAGCTCAGTGGCGGGAGCCCTCCACTTT

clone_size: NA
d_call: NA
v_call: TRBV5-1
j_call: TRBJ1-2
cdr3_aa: CASSSQGTSGGYTF
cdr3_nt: TGCGCCAGCAGCTCCCAGGGGACCTCAGGGGGCTACACCTTC

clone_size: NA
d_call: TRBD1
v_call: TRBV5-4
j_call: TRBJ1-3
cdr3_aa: CASSFDRGAGNTIYF
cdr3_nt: TGTGCCAGCAGCTTCGACAGGGGAGCTGGAAACACCATATATTTT

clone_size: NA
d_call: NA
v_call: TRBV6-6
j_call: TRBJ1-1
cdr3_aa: CASTRVTAEAFF
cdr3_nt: TGTGCCAGCACGAGGGTAACGGCTGAAGCTTTCTTT

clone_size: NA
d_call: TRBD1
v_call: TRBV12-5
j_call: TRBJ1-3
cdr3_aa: CASDGTEHSGNTIYF
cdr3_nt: TGTGCTAGTGATGGGACAGAACACTCTGGAAACACCATATATTTT

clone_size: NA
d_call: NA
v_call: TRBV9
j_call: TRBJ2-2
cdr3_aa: CASSVVKGPNTGELFF
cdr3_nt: TGTGCCAGCAGCGTAGTGAAGGGGCCGAACACCGGGGAGCTGTTTTTT

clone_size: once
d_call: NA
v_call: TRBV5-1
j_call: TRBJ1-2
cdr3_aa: CASRSTGYYGYTF
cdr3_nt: TGCGCCAGCAGGAGTACAGGGTACTATGGCTACACCTTC

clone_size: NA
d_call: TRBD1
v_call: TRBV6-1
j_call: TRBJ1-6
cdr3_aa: CASSELGTGRSPLHF
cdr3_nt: TGTGCCAGCAGTGAATTGGGGACAGGGCGTTCACCCCTCCACTTT

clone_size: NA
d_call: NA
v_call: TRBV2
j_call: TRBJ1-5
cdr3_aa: CASSDLEGGNQPQHF
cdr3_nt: TGTGCCAGCAGTGATTTAGAGGGAGGCAATCAGCCCCAGCATTTT

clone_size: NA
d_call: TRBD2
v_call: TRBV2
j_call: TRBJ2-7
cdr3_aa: CASSEVASGVDEQYF
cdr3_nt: TGTGCCAGCAGTGAAGTGGCTAGCGGGGTCGACGAGCAGTACTTC

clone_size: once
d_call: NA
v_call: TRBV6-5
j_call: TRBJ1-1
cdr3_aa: CASSYGTEAFF
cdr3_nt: TGTGCCAGCAGTTACGGGACAGAAGCTTTCTTT

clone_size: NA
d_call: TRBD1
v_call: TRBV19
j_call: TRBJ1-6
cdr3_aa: CASMSDRANSPLHF
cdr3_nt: TGTGCCAGTATGTCGGACAGGGCGAATTCACCCCTCCACTTT

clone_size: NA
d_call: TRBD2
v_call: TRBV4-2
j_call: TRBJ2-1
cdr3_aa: CASSRGLAGGFYNEQFF
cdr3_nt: TGTGCCAGCAGCCGGGGACTAGCGGGGGGCTTCTACAATGAGCAGTTCTTC

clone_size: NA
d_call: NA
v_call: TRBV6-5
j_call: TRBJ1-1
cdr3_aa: CASSYSRGATEAFF
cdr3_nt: TGTGCCAGCAGTTACAGTCGGGGAGCCACTGAAGCTTTCTTT

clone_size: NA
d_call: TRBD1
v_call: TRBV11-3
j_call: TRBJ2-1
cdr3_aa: CASSSSGTGAYNEQFF
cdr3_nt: TGTGCCAGCAGCTCCTCCGGGACAGGGGCCTACAATGAGCAGTTCTTC

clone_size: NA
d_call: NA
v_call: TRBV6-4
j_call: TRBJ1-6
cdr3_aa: CASSDGGNSPLHF
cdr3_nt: TGTGCCAGCAGTGACGGCGGGAATTCACCCCTCCACTTT

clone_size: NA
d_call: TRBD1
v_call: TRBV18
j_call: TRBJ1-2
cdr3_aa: CASSDRGGSGYTF
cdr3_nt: TGTGCCAGCTCAGACAGGGGAGGAAGTGGCTACACCTTC

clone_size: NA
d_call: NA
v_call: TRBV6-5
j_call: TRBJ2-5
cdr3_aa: CASSYPGSQETQYF
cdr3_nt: TGTGCCAGCAGTTACCCCGGGTCCCAAGAGACCCAGTACTTC

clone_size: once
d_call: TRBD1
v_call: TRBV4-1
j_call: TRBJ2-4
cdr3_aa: CASSQDRGQGAGAKNIQYF
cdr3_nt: TGCGCCAGCAGCCAAGATCGGGGACAGGGGGCCGGAGCCAAAAACATTCAGTACTTC

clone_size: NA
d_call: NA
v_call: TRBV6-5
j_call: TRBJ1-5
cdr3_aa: CASSSRRNQPQHF
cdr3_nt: TGTGCCAGCAGTTCTCGGAGGAATCAGCCCCAGCATTTT